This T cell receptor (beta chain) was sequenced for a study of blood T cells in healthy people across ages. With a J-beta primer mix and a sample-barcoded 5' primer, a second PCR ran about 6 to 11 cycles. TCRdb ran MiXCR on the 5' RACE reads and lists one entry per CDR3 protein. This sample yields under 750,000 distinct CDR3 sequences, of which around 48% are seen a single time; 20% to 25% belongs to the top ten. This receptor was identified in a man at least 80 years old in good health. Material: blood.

The CDR3 nucleotides read TGCAGCGTAACGACAGCTTCCTACGAGCAGTACTTC. Its protein is CSVTTASYEQYF. The gene calls are TRBV29-1 and TRBJ2-7; TRBD1 is a possible D gene (5 bases). Germline CDR1 SQVTM, CDR2 ANQGSEA. This CDR3 is built from 12 residues. V was clipped by 6 bases and J by 1 base, with 10 bases between them.